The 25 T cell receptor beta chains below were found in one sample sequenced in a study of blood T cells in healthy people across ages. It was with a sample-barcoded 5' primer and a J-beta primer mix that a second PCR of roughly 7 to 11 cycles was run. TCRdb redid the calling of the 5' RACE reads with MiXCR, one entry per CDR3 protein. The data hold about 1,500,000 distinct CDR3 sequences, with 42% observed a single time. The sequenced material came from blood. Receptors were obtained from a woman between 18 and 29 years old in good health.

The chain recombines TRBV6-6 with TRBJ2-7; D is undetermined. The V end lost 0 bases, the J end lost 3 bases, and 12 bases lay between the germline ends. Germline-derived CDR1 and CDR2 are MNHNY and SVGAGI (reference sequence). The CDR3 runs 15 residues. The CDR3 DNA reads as TGTGCCAGCAGTTACTCAGGGCAGGCGATCTACGAGCAGTACTTC. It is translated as CASSYSGQAIYEQYF.

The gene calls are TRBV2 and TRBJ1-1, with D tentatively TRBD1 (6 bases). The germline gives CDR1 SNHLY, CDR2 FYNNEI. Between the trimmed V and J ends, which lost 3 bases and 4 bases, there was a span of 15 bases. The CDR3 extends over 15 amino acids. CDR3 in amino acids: CASSDFRDTPTEAFF. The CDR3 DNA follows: TGTGCCAGCAGTGACTTCCGGGACACCCCCACTGAAGCTTTCTTT. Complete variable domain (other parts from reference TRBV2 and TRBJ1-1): EPEVTQTPSHQVTQMGQEVILRCVPISNHLYFYWYRQILGQKVEFLVSFYNNEISEKSEIFDDQFSVERPDGSNFTLKIRSTKLEDSAMYFCASSDFRDTPTEAFFGQGTRLTVV.

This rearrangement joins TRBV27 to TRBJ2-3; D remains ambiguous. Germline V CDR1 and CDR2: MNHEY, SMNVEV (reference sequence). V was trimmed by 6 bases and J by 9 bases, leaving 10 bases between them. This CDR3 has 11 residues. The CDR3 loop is CASRGTGTQYF. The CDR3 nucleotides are TGTGCCAGCAGAGGAACCGGGACGCAGTATTTT.

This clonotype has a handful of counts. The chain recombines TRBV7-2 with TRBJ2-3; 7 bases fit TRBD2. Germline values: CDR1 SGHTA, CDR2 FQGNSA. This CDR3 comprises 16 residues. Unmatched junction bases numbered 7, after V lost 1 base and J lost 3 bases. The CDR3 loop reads CASSLGSGARTDTQYF. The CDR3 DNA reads TGTGCCAGCAGCTTAGGGAGCGGGGCCCGAACAGATACGCAGTATTTT.

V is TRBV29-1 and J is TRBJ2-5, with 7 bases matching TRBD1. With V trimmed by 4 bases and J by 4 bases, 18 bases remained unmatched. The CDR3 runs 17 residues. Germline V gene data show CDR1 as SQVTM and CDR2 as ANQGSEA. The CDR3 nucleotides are TGCAGCGTTGCACTCCCTTTGGGGATTAACAGGGGAGAGACCCAGTACTTC. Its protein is CSVALPLGINRGETQYF.

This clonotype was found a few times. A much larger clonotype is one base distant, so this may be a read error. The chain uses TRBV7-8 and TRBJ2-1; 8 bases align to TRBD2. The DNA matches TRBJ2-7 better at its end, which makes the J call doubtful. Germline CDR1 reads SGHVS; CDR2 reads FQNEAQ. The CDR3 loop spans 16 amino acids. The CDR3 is CASSAGLAGTYNEQYF. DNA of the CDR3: TGTGCCAGCAGCGCTGGACTAGCTGGAACCTACAATGAGCAGTACTTC.

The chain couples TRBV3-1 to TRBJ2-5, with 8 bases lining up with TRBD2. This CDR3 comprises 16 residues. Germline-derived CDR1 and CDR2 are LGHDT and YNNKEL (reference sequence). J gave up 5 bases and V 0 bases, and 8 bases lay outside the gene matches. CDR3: CASSQDPSGRRETQYF. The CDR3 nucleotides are TGTGCCAGCAGCCAAGATCCCAGCGGGAGACGGGAGACCCAGTACTTC.

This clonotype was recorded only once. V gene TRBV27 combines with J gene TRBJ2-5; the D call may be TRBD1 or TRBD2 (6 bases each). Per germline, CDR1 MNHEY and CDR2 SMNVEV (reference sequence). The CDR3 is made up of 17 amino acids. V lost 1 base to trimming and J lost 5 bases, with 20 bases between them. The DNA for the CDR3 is TGTGCCAGCAGTTTATTTTTTTATGGGGGGCGCGACGAGACCCAGTACTTC. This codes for CASSLFFYGGRDETQYF.

CDR3 sequence: CASREGTQPQHF. For the CDR3, the DNA is TGTGCCAGCAGAGAGGGAACCCAGCCCCAGCATTTT. The chain has TRBV12-3 or TRBV12-4 and TRBJ1-5; D gene ambiguous. V was pared by 6 bases and J by 7 bases, with 10 bases between. The CDR3 contains 12 residues.

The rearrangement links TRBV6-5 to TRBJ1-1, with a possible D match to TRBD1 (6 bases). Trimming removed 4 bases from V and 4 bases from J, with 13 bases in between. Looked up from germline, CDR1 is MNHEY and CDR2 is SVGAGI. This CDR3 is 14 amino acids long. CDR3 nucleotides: TGTGCCAGCAGTTCTACAGGGCGGGCCACTGAAGCTTTCTTT. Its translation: CASSSTGRATEAFF.

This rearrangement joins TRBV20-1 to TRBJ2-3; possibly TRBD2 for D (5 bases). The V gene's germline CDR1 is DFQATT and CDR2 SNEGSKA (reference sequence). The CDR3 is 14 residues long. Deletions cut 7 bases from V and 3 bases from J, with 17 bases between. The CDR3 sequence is CSVTSGDGTDTQYF. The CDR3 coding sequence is TGCAGTGTTACCTCCGGGGATGGGACAGATACGCAGTATTTT.

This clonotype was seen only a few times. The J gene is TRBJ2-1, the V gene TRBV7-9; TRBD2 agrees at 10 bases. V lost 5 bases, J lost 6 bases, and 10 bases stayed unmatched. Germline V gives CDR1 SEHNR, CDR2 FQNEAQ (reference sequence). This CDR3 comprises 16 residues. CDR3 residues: CASSALGTSVSNEQFF. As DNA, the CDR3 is TGTGCCAGCAGCGCCCTCGGGACTAGCGTTTCCAATGAGCAGTTCTTC.

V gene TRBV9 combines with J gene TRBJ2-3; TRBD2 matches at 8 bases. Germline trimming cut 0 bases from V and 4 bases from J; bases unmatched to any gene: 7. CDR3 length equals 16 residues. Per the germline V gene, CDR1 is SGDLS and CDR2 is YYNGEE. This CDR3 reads CASSVGGAGVSDTQYF. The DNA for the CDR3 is TGTGCCAGCAGCGTAGGTGGAGCGGGGGTGTCAGATACGCAGTATTTT.

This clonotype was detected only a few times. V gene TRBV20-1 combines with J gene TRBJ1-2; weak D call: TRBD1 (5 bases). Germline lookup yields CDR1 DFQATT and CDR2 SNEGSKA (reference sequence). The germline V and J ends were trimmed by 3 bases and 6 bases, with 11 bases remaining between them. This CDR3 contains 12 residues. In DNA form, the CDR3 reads TGCAGTGCTAGGGCTGGGGCAAATGGCTACACCTTC. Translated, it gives CSARAGANGYTF.

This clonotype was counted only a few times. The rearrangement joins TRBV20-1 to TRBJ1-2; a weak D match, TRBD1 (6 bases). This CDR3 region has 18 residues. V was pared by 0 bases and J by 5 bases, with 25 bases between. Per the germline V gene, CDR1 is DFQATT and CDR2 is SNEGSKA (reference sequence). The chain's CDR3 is CSARDVRLGGNAAYGYTF. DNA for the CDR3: TGCAGTGCTAGAGATGTCCGGCTAGGGGGTAATGCTGCATATGGCTACACCTTC.

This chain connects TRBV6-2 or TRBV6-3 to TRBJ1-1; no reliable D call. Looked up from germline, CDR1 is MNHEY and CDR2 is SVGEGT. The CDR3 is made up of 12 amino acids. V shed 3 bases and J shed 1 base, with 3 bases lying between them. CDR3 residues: CASSYQNTEAFF. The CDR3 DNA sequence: TGTGCCAGCAGTTATCAGAACACTGAAGCTTTCTTT.

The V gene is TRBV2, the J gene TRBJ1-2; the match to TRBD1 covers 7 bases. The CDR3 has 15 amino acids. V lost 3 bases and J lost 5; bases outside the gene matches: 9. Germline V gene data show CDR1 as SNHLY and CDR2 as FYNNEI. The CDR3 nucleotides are TGTGCCAGCAGTGATCCCAACAGGGGAATTTATGGCTACACCTTC. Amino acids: CASSDPNRGIYGYTF. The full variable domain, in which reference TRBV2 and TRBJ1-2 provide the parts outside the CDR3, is EPEVTQTPSHQVTQMGQEVILRCVPISNHLYFYWYRQILGQKVEFLVSFYNNEISEKSEIFDDQFSVERPDGSNFTLKIRSTKLEDSAMYFCASSDPNRGIYGYTFGSGTRLTVV.

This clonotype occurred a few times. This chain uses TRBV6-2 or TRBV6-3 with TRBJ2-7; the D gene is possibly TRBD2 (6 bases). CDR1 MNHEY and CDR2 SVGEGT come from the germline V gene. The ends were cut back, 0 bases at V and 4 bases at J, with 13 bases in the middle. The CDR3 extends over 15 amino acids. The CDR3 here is CASSYSTRAFYEQYF. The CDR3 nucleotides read TGTGCCAGCAGTTACTCGACTAGGGCCTTTTACGAGCAGTACTTC.

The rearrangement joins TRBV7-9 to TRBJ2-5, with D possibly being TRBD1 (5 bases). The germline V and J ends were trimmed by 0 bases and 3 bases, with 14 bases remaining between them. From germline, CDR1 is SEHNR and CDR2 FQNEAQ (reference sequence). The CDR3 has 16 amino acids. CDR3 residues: CASSLALRGWEETQYF. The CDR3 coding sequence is TGTGCCAGCAGCTTAGCGCTTAGGGGTTGGGAAGAGACCCAGTACTTC.

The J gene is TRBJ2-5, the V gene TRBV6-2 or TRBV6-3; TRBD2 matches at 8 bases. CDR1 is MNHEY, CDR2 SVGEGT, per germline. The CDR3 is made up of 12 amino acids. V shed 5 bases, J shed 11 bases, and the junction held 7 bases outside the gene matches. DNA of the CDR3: TGTGCCAGCAGTAATAGCGGGGTTGAGCAGTACTTC. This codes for CASSNSGVEQYF.

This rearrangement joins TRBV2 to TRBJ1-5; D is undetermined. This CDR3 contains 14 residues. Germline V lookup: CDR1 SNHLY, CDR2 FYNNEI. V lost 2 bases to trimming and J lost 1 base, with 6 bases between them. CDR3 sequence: CASSESTSNQPQHF. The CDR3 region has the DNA TGTGCCAGCAGTGAATCGACGAGCAATCAGCCCCAGCATTTT.

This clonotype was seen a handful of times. The chain's CDR3 is CASSQVLQTEAFF. CDR3 nucleotides: TGCGCCAGCAGCCAAGTATTACAGACTGAAGCTTTCTTT. The chain has TRBV4-1 and TRBJ1-1; D is unresolved. Germline lookup yields CDR1 MGHRA and CDR2 YSYEKL. The CDR3 runs to 13 residues. V lost 1 base and J 5 bases, leaving 8 bases between the germline ends.

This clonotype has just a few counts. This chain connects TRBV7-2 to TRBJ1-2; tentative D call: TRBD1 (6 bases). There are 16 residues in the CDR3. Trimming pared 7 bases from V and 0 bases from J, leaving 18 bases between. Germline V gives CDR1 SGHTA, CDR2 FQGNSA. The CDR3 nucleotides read TGTGCCAGCACCCATGGCGGGGGCACTACTAACTATGGCTACACCTTC. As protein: CASTHGGGTTNYGYTF. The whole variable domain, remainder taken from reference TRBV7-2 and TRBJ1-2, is GAGVSQSPSNKVTEKGKDVELRCDPISGHTALYWYRQSLGQGLEFLIYFQGNSAPDKSGLPSDRFSAERTGGSVSTLTIQRTQQEDSAVYLCASTHGGGTTNYGYTFGSGTRLTVV.

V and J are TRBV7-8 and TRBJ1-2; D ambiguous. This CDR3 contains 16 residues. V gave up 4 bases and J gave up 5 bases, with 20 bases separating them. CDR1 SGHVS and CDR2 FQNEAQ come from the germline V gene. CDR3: CASSSRTTESGYGYTF. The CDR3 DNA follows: TGTGCCAGCAGCTCCCGAACCACAGAGTCTGGGTATGGCTACACCTTC.

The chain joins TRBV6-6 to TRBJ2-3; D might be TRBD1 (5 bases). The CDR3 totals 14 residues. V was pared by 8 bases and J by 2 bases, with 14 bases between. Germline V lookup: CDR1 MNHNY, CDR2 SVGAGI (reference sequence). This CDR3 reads CASARQSVTDTQYF. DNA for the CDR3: TGTGCCAGCGCTCGACAGTCGGTCACAGATACGCAGTATTTT.